This is a list of T cell receptor beta chains from one sample in a study of blood T cell repertoires in COVID-19. Assay used: immunoSEQ multiplex PCR; TCRdb lists only in-frame clones, some missing. Here the sample spans around 130,000 clones, over 70% being singletons. What was sequenced was peripheral blood. The receptors stem from a man older than 75 with acute or convalescent COVID-19. The CDR3 runs from the conserved cysteine through the conserved F or W. The D gene is left open where the match is weak. A row's size may be missing; if present it is once, few, many or a size class.

length	D	size	J	V	CDR3	DNA
15	-	-	TRBJ2-7	TRBV5-5	CASSLVGGPSYEQYF	TGTGCCAGCAGCTTGGTTGGGGGCCCCTCCTACGAGCAGTACTTC
16	TRBD1	few	TRBJ1-2	TRBV10-3	CAISESGQGRMYGYTF	TGTGCCATCAGTGAGTCAGGACAGGGAAGAATGTATGGCTACACCTTC
16	TRBD2	-	TRBJ2-5	TRBV4-2	CASSLRPSGGGETQYF	TGTGCCAGCAGCCTTCGCCCCTCAGGCGGGGGGGAGACCCAGTACTTC
14	TRBD2	-	TRBJ2-2	TRBV2	CASSGGGYTGELFF	TGTGCCAGCTCGGGAGGGGGGTACACCGGGGAGCTGTTTTTT
14	-	-	TRBJ1-4	TRBV28	CASSLLDLRRGLFF	TGTGCCAGCAGTTTATTAGATTTGAGACGAGGACTGTTTTTT
15	-	-	TRBJ1-2	TRBV6-5	CASSYPGGGSYGYTF	TGTGCCAGCAGTTACCCCGGGGGCGGGAGCTATGGCTACACCTTC
18	-	once	TRBJ2-6	TRBV19	CASNGEVSRSSGANVLTF	TGTGCCAGTAACGGAGAAGTTTCAAGAAGCTCTGGGGCCAACGTCCTGACTTTC
15	-	-	TRBJ2-3	TRBV30	CAWSVRGTSTDTQYF	TGTGCCTGGAGTGTCCGCGGGACTAGCACAGATACGCAGTATTTT
15	TRBD1	-	TRBJ1-1	TRBV19	CASNKGARMNTEAFF	TGTGCCAGTAACAAGGGGGCGCGGATGAACACTGAAGCTTTCTTT
12	TRBD1	-	TRBJ1-2	TRBV6-5	CASRRQGDGYTF	TGTGCCAGCAGGCGACAGGGGGATGGCTACACCTTC
17	TRBD1	-	TRBJ2-5	TRBV5-6	CASGKPGDRQYQETQYF	TGTGCCAGCGGTAAACCAGGGGACAGACAATACCAAGAGACCCAGTACTTC
16	-	-	TRBJ2-3	TRBV11-2	CASSLGPSGLTDTQYF	TGTGCCAGCAGCTTAGGACCCAGCGGGCTGACAGATACGCAGTATTTT
13	-	-	TRBJ2-7	TRBV10-3	CAAHGTMGYEQYF	TGTGCCGCCCACGGGACAATGGGCTACGAGCAGTACTTC
15	-	-	TRBJ2-5	TRBV11-2	CASSTTRGFQETQYF	TGTGCCAGCAGCACGACTAGAGGGTTTCAAGAGACCCAGTACTTC
15	TRBD2	-	TRBJ2-7	TRBV18	CASSKGLAGIDEQYF	TGTGCCAGCTCAAAGGGACTAGCGGGGATAGACGAGCAGTACTTC
14	TRBD1	-	TRBJ2-7	TRBV2	CASARTGGAYEQYF	TGTGCCAGCGCCCGGACAGGGGGCGCCTACGAGCAGTACTTC
17	TRBD2	-	TRBJ2-7	TRBV6-1	CASSANFRSGGPYEQYF	TGTGCCAGCAGTGCAAATTTTAGAAGCGGGGGGCCCTACGAGCAGTACTTC
14	-	-	TRBJ1-2	TRBV14	CASSQVSGVYGYTF	TGTGCCAGCAGCCAAGTCTCGGGGGTCTATGGCTACACCTTC
17	TRBD2	-	TRBJ2-1	TRBV4-1	CASSQSGTSGVYNEQFF	TGCGCCAGCAGCCAATCCGGGACTAGCGGTGTGTACAATGAGCAGTTCTTC
13	-	once	TRBJ1-5	TRBV12-3/TRBV12-4	CASSPQGYQPQHF	TGTGCCAGCAGTCCCCAGGGGTACCAGCCCCAGCATTTT
16	TRBD1	-	TRBJ2-7	TRBV18	CASSPFTGTGKFEQYF	TGTGCCAGCTCACCGTTTACCGGGACAGGGAAGTTCGAGCAGTACTTC
15	TRBD1	many	TRBJ2-7	TRBV28	CASSSDRGRPYEQYF	TGTGCCAGCAGTTCCGACAGGGGGCGGCCCTACGAGCAGTACTTC
14	TRBD2	-	TRBJ2-3	TRBV2	CASGTSRGTDTQYF	TGTGCCAGCGGGACTAGTCGAGGCACAGATACGCAGTATTTT
16	-	-	TRBJ2-7	TRBV12-1	CASSKIWGPLSYEQYF	TGTGCCAGCAGCAAAATTTGGGGGCCTCTCTCCTACGAGCAGTACTTC
16	TRBD1	-	TRBJ1-3	TRBV7-2	CASSSRPTGAGNTIYF	TGTGCCAGCAGCTCCCGACCGACAGGGGCTGGAAACACCATATATTTT
17	-	-	TRBJ1-6	TRBV7-2	CASSLGQASSYNSPLHF	TGTGCCAGCAGCTTAGGACAGGCGAGCTCCTATAATTCACCCCTCCACTTT
15	TRBD1	-	TRBJ1-6	TRBV7-9	CASSITGAYNSPLHF	TGTGCCAGCAGCATTACAGGGGCGTATAATTCACCCCTCCACTTT
16	-	-	TRBJ2-5	TRBV7-2	CASSVAVGQNQETQYF	TGTGCCAGCAGCGTAGCTGTTGGACAGAACCAAGAGACCCAGTACTTC
17	TRBD2	-	TRBJ2-3	TRBV13	CASSATRAGVETDTQYF	TGTGCCAGCAGCGCCACCCGAGCGGGGGTAGAGACAGATACGCAGTATTTT
14	-	-	TRBJ2-7	TRBV30	CAWTWRQGGNEQYF	TGTGCCTGGACCTGGAGGCAGGGAGGAAACGAGCAGTACTTC
15	-	once	TRBJ2-3	TRBV7-2	CASSLFAGVTDTQYF	TGTGCCAGCAGCTTATTTGCCGGGGTTACAGATACGCAGTATTTT
14	-	once	TRBJ2-2	TRBV5-5	CASSFRTGTGELFF	TGTGCCAGCAGCTTCCGGACGGGAACCGGGGAGCTGTTTTTT
14	-	-	TRBJ1-5	TRBV6-1	CASSETGRWQPQHF	TGTGCCAGCAGTGAAACAGGGAGATGGCAGCCCCAGCATTTT
20	TRBD2	-	TRBJ2-1	TRBV4-1	CASSQDPIGRLAGGHTEQFF	TGCGCCAGCAGCCAAGACCCGATAGGCAGGCTAGCGGGGGGCCATACTGAGCAGTTCTTC
12	-	-	TRBJ1-2	TRBV29-1	CSVERTSYGYTF	TGCAGCGTTGAGAGGACATCCTATGGCTACACCTTC
14	TRBD1	-	TRBJ2-3	TRBV2	CAINRDSNTDTQYF	TGTGCCATCAACCGGGACAGCAACACAGATACGCAGTATTTT
17	-	-	TRBJ1-6	TRBV4-1	CASSQDLSRGYNSPLHF	TGCGCCAGCAGCCAAGATCTGTCCAGGGGCTATAATTCACCCCTCCACTTT
14	-	-	TRBJ1-1	TRBV18	CASSPNRENTEAFF	TGTGCCAGCTCACCTAACAGGGAGAACACTGAAGCTTTCTTT
15	-	-	TRBJ2-1	TRBV20-1	CSASEALTKNNEQFF	TGCAGTGCTAGTGAGGCCCTGACTAAAAACAATGAGCAGTTCTTC
16	TRBD1	-	TRBJ2-3	TRBV19	CASSIVWDRAPDTQYF	TGTGCCAGTAGTATAGTCTGGGACAGGGCTCCAGATACGCAGTATTTT
14	TRBD1	-	TRBJ1-1	TRBV4-2	CASSQGQLGTEAFF	TGTGCCAGCAGCCAGGGACAGCTGGGCACTGAAGCTTTCTTT
15	TRBD2	-	TRBJ2-1	TRBV7-8	CASSPASGAYNEQFF	TGTGCCAGCAGCCCGGCTAGCGGGGCTTACAATGAGCAGTTCTTC
14	-	few	TRBJ1-4	TRBV2	CASREGIANEKLFF	TGTGCCAGCAGGGAGGGTATCGCTAATGAAAAACTGTTTTTT
15	-	-	TRBJ2-7	TRBV19	CASSIGIARSYEQYF	TGTGCCAGTAGTATAGGTATTGCCAGATCCTACGAGCAGTACTTC
15	TRBD1	many	TRBJ2-2	TRBV7-8	CASSPHRGRAGELFF	TGTGCCAGCAGCCCCCACAGGGGCCGCGCCGGGGAGCTGTTTTTT
14	-	-	TRBJ2-7	TRBV7-9	CASSRSDRLLEQYF	TGTGCCAGCAGCCGCTCCGACAGACTCCTCGAGCAGTACTTC
14	-	-	TRBJ2-3	TRBV7-9	CASSHRPSTDTQYF	TGTGCCAGCAGCCACAGACCTTCCACAGATACGCAGTATTTT
14	TRBD1	-	TRBJ2-1	TRBV19	CASNRDRGRFEQFF	TGTGCCAGTAATCGGGACAGGGGGCGCTTCGAGCAGTTCTTC
13	-	-	TRBJ2-2	TRBV9	CASSVERSAELFF	TGTGCCAGCAGCGTAGAGAGGTCAGCGGAGCTGTTTTTT
15	-	-	TRBJ2-2	TRBV19	CASSISRQGIGELFF	TGTGCCAGTAGTATATCGCGGCAGGGGATCGGGGAGCTGTTTTTT
14	TRBD1	-	TRBJ2-1	TRBV6-5	CASSRGRLKPEQFF	TGTGCCAGCAGTAGGGGGCGCCTTAAACCTGAGCAGTTCTTC
14	TRBD1	-	TRBJ2-7	TRBV6-6	CASSQGQGFYEQYF	TGTGCCAGCAGCCAAGGACAGGGCTTCTACGAGCAGTACTTC
13	-	-	TRBJ2-5	TRBV7-7	CASSLSTGETQYF	TGTGCCAGCAGCTTATCGACAGGCGAGACCCAGTACTTC
14	-	-	TRBJ2-5	TRBV5-6	CASSRPDSKETQYF	TGTGCCAGCAGCCGGCCAGACAGCAAAGAGACCCAGTACTTC
17	TRBD2	-	TRBJ2-2	TRBV5-4	CASSYELAGASSGELFF	TGTGCCAGCAGCTATGAATTAGCGGGGGCCTCGTCGGGGGAGCTGTTTTTT
12	-	-	TRBJ2-1	TRBV9	CASSVDLESLFF	TGTGCCAGCAGCGTAGATCTAGAAAGTCTGTTCTTC
14	-	-	TRBJ1-1	TRBV11-2	CASSLIAGNTEAFF	TGTGCCAGCAGCTTAATTGCAGGGAACACTGAAGCTTTCTTT
12	-	-	TRBJ1-1	TRBV7-9	CASKRQNTEAFF	TGTGCCAGCAAGAGACAGAACACTGAAGCTTTCTTT
14	-	-	TRBJ2-5	TRBV5-1	CASSLIAGSETQYF	TGCGCCAGCAGCTTAATTGCGGGGTCGGAGACCCAGTACTTC